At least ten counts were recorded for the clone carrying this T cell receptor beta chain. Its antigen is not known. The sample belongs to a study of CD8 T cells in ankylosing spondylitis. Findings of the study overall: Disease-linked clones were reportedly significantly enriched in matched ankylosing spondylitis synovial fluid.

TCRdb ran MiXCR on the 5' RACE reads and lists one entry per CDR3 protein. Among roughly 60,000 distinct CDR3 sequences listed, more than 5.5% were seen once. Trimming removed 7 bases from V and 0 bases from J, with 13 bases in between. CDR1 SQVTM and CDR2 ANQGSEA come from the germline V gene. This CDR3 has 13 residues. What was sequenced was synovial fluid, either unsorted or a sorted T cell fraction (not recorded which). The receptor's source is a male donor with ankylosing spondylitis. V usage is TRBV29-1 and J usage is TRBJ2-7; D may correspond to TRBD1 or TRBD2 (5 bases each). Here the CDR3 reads CSAEGRTSYEQYF. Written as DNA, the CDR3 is TGCAGCGCCGAGGGACGGACCTCCTACGAGCAGTACTTC.